The rows below give T cell receptor beta chains drawn from one sample of a study of CD4+ T cells in melanoma. The assay was immunoSEQ multiplex PCR, and TCRdb's table has in-frame clones only and misses some. The sample has roughly 110,000 clones, around 93% seen once. The sample comprised peripheral blood. These receptors were obtained from a human donor with melanoma. CDR3s include the opening cysteine and the closing phenylalanine or tryptophan. Each record gives: CDR3 DNA, CDR3 protein, J gene, D gene, V gene. The D gene is left open where the match is weak.

TGTGCCAGCAGTGGCCCTTGGGCGGGAGGGGAGACCCAGTACTTC CASSGPWAGGETQYF TRBJ2-5 TRBD2 TRBV25-1
TGTGCCAGCAGCTTACAAGCGGGGGGGGAAGATACGCAGTATTTT CASSLQAGGEDTQYF TRBJ2-3 TRBD2 TRBV7-2
TGTGCCAGCAGCTTGGCTGTCGATACTGGGGCCAACGTCCTGACTTTC CASSLAVDTGANVLTF TRBJ2-6 NA TRBV5-4
TGTGCCGTAATCCGCCCGGGCTCCTACGAGCAGTACTTC CAVIRPGSYEQYF TRBJ2-7 NA TRBV2
TGTGCCAGCAGCGTAGGTACTAGTTTCTTCGGTGAGCAGTACTTC CASSVGTSFFGEQYF TRBJ2-7 NA TRBV9
TGCGCCAGCAGCCAAGATCTAGGCAGGGGTTCGGCGGAGACCCAGTACTTC CASSQDLGRGSAETQYF TRBJ2-5 NA TRBV4-1
TGTGCCAGCAGCTTAGCAGGGGCTACGCAGTATTTT CASSLAGATQYF TRBJ2-3 NA TRBV7-2
TGCGCCAGCAGCCAAGGGACTAGCCGGGGAGAGGAGCCCCAGCATTTT CASSQGTSRGEEPQHF TRBJ1-5 NA TRBV4-1
TGTGCCAGCAGTTTCGGGGCGGCCGGGGAGCTGTTTTTT CASSFGAAGELFF TRBJ2-2 NA TRBV25-1
TGTGCCAGCAGCTTGGGTAACAGCGGGAGAGGGGAGACCCAGTACTTC CASSLGNSGRGETQYF TRBJ2-5 TRBD2 TRBV5-8
TGTGCCAGCAGCTTGGACAGGGGTTACTATGGCTACACCTTC CASSLDRGYYGYTF TRBJ1-2 TRBD1 TRBV5-4
TGCGCCAGCAGGCGGGAGAGGTCCGGGGAGCTGTTTTTT CASRRERSGELFF TRBJ2-2 TRBD2 TRBV4-1
TGTGCCAGCGTTAGCGCCTACGAGCAGTACTTC CASVSAYEQYF TRBJ2-7 NA TRBV28